This T cell receptor (beta chain) was sequenced during a study of blood T cells in healthy people across ages. Whole-study findings and limits: The study regarded diversity estimates from one million T cells as underestimates. Higher diversity, along with more naive CD4+ cells, distinguished long-lived donors from aged donors.

Using a J-beta primer mix together with a sample-barcoded 5' primer, a second PCR was run for about 6 to 12 cycles. TCRdb reanalysed the 5' RACE reads using MiXCR and keeps one entry per CDR3 protein. Of 700,000 or so distinct CDR3 sequences in the sample, 22% are singletons; the top ten hold under 25%. Concerning this clonotype itself: No antigen is known for it.

The CDR3 spans 15 residues. The germline V and J ends were trimmed by 7 bases and 2 bases, with 16 bases remaining between them. CDR1 is SGHVS, CDR2 FNYEAQ, per germline. V is TRBV7-6 and J is TRBJ2-3; possible D gene TRBD1, 6 bases. Specimen: blood. This TCR came from a man between 65 and 85 years old in good health. CDR3 in DNA: TGTGCCAGCATCCTGACAGGCCTTGCCACAGATACGCAGTATTTT. Its protein is CASILTGLATDTQYF.